The clone carrying this TCR beta chain was seen at least ten times. CDR3 length equals 13 residues. Germline lookup yields CDR1 SNHLY and CDR2 FYNNEI. V shed 8 bases and J 6 bases; nucleotides not matched to a gene: 8. Arm-PCR of CDR3 regions with iRepertoire HTBI primers generated TCR beta libraries. TCRdb reprocessed the multiplex PCR reads via MiXCR and lists one record per CDR3 protein. Of roughly 500,000 distinct CDR3 sequences in the sample, roughly 14% were seen once. This specimen comes from a study of regulatory T cells in long-lasting Graves disease. Time point reported: newly diagnosed GD, antithyroid drugs for less than 3 months. From PBMCs, RNA was extracted and then used to make the TCR library. The same sample was also used in a study of T cells in Graves' hyperthyroidism and ophthalmopathy.

Sequencing used peripheral blood mononuclear cells (PBMCs), obtained at new diagnosis, from a patient treated with antithyroid drugs. The sequence was obtained from a man aged 25 to 40 with Graves disease. The chain combines TRBV2 with TRBJ2-7; 9 positions agree with TRBD2. CDR3 region: CASGPGTSREQYF. For the CDR3, the DNA is TGTGCCAGCGGTCCCGGGACTAGCCGCGAGCAGTACTTC.